This entry lists 10 T cell receptor beta chains sequenced from one sample in a study of graft-versus-host responses after intestinal transplantation. Produced via immunoSEQ multiplex PCR; TCRdb's table is partial and in-frame only. Of 25,000 to 30,000 clones listed, 80% to 95% are singletons. Sequences were derived from PBMCs, sampled 18 days after transplant. The source is a human patient who received an intestinal transplant, so some T cells may come from the graft donor.

V and J are TRBV15 and TRBJ1-1; 9 bases are shared with TRBD1. The CDR3 covers 10 residues. Germline V lookup: CDR1 LNHNV, CDR2 YYDKDF (reference sequence). V shed 7 bases, J shed 12 bases, and the junction held 3 bases outside the gene matches. CDR3 nucleotide sequence: TGTGCCACCACACAGGGGGCAACTTTCTTT. Translation gives CATTQGATFF. Full variable domain (rest looked up from reference TRBV15 and TRBJ1-1): DAMVIQNPRYQVTQFGKPVTLSCSQTLNHNVMYWYQQKSSQAPKLLFHYYDKDFNNEADTPDNFQSRRPNTSFCFLDIRSPGLGDTAMYLCATTQGATFFGQGTRLTVV.

The chain combines TRBV21-1 with TRBJ1-3; the table's D call of TRBD1 was not tested on the DNA. TRBV21-1 is flagged as a pseudogene. This CDR3 has 17 amino acids. This CDR3 reads CASSIEDRITSGNTIYF. The CDR3 DNA follows: TGTGCCAGCAGCATAGAGGACAGAATTACCTCTGGAAACACCATATATTTT.

This sequence joins TRBV25-1 and TRBJ1-5, with D possibly matching TRBD1 (5 bases). The germline V gene encodes CDR1 MGHDK and CDR2 SYGVNS. V was cut by 9 bases and J by 4 bases, with 13 bases left in between. The length of the CDR3 is 13 residues. The CDR3 DNA is TGTGCCAGTGCCGGGGCAGGTAATCAGCCCCAGCATTTT. This translates into CASAGAGNQPQHF.

This sequence joins TRBV27 and TRBJ1-3, with a weak D call TRBD1 (5 bases). The germline V gene has CDR1 MNHEY and CDR2 SMNVEV (reference sequence). The CDR3 spans 15 residues. V lost 1 base, J lost 4 bases, and 11 bases lay in between. The CDR3 loop reads CASSLFWGEGNTIYF. The CDR3 DNA sequence: TGTGCCAGCAGTTTATTTTGGGGGGAAGGAAACACCATATATTTT.

The chain links TRBV5-1 to TRBJ1-3, with D perhaps TRBD1 (5 bases). V was trimmed by 4 bases and J by 0 bases, leaving 14 bases between them. CDR1 SGHRS and CDR2 YFSETQ come from the germline V gene. The CDR3 has 16 residues. In DNA form, the CDR3 reads TGCGCCAGCAGCCGTCCGGGGGGGAGCTCTGGAAACACCATATATTTT. Its protein is CASSRPGGSSGNTIYF.

This clone showed up just once. The chain links TRBV5-1 to TRBJ2-2; D is ambiguous. The V end lost 4 bases, the J end lost 6 bases, and 13 bases lay between the germline ends. Germline V lookup: CDR1 SGHRS, CDR2 YFSETQ. The CDR3 length is 14 residues. In DNA, the CDR3 is TGCGCCAGCAGCCTCCTCGGCCTACCCGGGGAGCTGTTTTTT. Protein: CASSLLGLPGELFF.

The rearrangement links TRBV5-1 to TRBJ1-6; no clear D gene. Germline V gene sequence: CDR1 SGHRS, CDR2 YFSETQ. Trimming took off 0 bases at V and 0 bases at J, with 10 bases between the two ends. This CDR3 has 17 residues. In nucleotides, the CDR3 is TGCGCCAGCAGCTTGGACAAGAGGACCTCCTATAATTCACCCCTCCACTTT. It codes for CASSLDKRTSYNSPLHF.

Only one count was recorded for this clone. The chain carries TRBV10-3 and TRBJ2-2, with D maybe TRBD1 (5 bases). The V and J ends lost 8 bases and 6 bases respectively, with 16 bases between them. Germline-derived CDR1 and CDR2 are ENHRY and SYGVKD. The length of the CDR3 is 14 residues. DNA for the CDR3: TGTGCCATCCCCAGGGCCGATGTGGCCGGGGAGCTGTTTTTT. Its protein is CAIPRADVAGELFF.

This rearrangement joins TRBV19 to TRBJ1-1, with TRBD1 as a possible D gene (6 bases). CDR1 LNHDA and CDR2 SQIVND come from the germline V gene (reference sequence). Trimming pared 5 bases from V and 4 bases from J, leaving 14 bases between. CDR3 size: 14 residues. CDR3 DNA sequence: TGTGCCAGTAGTCGAAACAGGGAGGTCACTGAAGCTTTCTTT. Translated: CASSRNREVTEAFF.

The chain's CDR3 is CASSVIQGRRNEQFF. Written as DNA, the CDR3 is TGTGCCAGCAGTGTAATCCAGGGCAGGCGCAATGAGCAGTTCTTC. The V gene is TRBV6-1, the J gene TRBJ2-1, with D tentatively TRBD1 (5 bases). The CDR3 sequence is 15 residues long. Per the germline V gene, CDR1 is MNHNS and CDR2 is SASEGT. V lost 4 bases, J lost 6 bases, and 16 bases lay in between.